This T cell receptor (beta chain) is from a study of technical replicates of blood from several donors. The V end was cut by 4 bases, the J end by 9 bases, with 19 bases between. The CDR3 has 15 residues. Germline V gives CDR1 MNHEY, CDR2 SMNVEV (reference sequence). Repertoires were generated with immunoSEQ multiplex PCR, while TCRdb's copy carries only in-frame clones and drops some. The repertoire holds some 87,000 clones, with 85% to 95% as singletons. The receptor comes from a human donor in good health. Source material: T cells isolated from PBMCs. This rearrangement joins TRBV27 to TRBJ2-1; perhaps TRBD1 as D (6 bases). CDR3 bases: TGTGCCAGCAGTTGGGGGCCGGCACGGTTTTTTGAGCAGTTCTTC. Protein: CASSWGPARFFEQFF.